This TCR beta chain was captured in a study of identifying expanded T cells in peripheral blood. The V gene end was trimmed by 1 base and the J gene end by 2 bases; junction bases not matched to a gene: 8. This CDR3 has 16 amino acids. The germline V gene has CDR1 LNHDA and CDR2 SQIVND (reference sequence). No infections or other immune events were documented during collection. Clones were sequenced by immunoSEQ multiplex PCR, and TCRdb holds only the in-frame ones, with some missing. The sample yields 83,000 or so clones, around nine tenths seen once. The study, taken as a whole, reports: Variance in clone template counts between roughly two-week samples significantly increased with total template count across all healthy donors. About 1.2 clones differed between technical replicates, versus around 15 and 19 over time.

Details on this clone: The antigen is undetermined.

The sequence came from a person between 18 and 75 years old in good health. The sequencing input was blood. This chain links TRBV19 with TRBJ2-7; TRBD1 aligns across 7 bases. CDR3 region: CASSIGGQWSTYEQYF. The CDR3 coding sequence is TGTGCCAGTAGTATAGGGGGACAGTGGTCTACCTACGAGCAGTACTTC.